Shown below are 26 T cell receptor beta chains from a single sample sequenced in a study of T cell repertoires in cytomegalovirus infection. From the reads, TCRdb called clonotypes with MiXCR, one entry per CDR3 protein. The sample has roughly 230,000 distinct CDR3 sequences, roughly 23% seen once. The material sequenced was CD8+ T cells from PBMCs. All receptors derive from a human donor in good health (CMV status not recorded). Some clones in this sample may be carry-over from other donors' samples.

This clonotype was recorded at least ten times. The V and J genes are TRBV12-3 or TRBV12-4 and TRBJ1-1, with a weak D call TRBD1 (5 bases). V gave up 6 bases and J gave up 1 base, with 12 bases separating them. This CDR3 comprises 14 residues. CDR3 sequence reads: CASSWGDSNTEAFF. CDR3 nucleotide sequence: TGTGCCAGCAGCTGGGGGGACTCGAACACTGAAGCTTTCTTT.

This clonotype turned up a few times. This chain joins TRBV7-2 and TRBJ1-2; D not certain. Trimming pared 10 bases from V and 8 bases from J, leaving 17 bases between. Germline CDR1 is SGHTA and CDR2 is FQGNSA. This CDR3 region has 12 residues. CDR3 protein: CANGWRDEGYTF. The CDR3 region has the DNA TGTGCCAACGGGTGGAGGGATGAAGGCTACACCTTC.

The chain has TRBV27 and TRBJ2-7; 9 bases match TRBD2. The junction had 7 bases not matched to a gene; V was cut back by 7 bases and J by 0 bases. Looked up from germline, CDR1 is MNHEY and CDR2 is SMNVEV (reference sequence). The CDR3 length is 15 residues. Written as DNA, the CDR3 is TGTGCCAGCAAAGCGGGGGGAGCGAGCTCCTACGAGCAGTACTTC. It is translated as CASKAGGASSYEQYF.

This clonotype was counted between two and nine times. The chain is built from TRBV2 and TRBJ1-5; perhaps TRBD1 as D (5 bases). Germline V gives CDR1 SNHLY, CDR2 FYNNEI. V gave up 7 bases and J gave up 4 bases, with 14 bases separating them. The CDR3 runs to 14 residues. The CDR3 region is CASTAGIGNQPQHF. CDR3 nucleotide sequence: TGTGCCAGCACGGCAGGGATCGGTAATCAGCCCCAGCATTTT.

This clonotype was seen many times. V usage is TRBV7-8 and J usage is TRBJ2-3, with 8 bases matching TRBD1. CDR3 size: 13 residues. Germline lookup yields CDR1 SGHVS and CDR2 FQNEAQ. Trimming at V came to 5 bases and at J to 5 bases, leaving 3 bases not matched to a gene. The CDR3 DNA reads TGTGCCAGCAGCCCAGGGGGCGGAGATACGCAGTATTTT. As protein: CASSPGGGDTQYF.

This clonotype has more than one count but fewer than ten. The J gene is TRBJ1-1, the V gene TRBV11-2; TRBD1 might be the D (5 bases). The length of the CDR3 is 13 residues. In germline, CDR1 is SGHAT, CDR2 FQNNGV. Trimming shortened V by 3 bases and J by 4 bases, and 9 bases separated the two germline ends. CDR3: CASSFRVGTEAFF. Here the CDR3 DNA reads TGTGCCAGCAGCTTCAGGGTTGGCACTGAAGCTTTCTTT.

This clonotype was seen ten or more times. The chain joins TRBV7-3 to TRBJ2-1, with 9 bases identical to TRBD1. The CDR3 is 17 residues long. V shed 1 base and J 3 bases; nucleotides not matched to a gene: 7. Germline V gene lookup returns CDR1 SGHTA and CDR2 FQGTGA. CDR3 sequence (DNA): TGTGCCAGCAGCTTAAGGACAGGGGCCAAGGGCTACAATGAGCAGTTCTTC. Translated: CASSLRTGAKGYNEQFF.

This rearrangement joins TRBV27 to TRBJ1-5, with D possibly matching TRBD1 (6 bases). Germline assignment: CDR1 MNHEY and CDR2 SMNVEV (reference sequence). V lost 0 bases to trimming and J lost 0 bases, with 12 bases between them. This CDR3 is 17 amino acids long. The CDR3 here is CASSLSGGDYSNQPQHF. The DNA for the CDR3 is TGTGCCAGCAGTTTATCAGGGGGTGATTATAGCAATCAGCCCCAGCATTTT.

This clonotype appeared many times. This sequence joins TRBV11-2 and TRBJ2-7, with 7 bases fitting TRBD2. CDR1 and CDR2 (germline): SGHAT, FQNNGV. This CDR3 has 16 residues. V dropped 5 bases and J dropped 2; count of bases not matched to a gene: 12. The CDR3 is CASSILAGVGTYEQYF. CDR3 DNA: TGTGCCAGCAGCATTCTCGCGGGGGTAGGGACCTACGAGCAGTACTTC.

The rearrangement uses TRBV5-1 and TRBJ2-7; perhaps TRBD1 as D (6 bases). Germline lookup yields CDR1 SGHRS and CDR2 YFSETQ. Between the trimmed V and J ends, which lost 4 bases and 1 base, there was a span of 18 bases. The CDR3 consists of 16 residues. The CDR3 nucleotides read TGCGCCAGCAGCCTAGGTACGGCGGACAGTTCCTACGAGCAGTACTTC. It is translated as CASSLGTADSSYEQYF. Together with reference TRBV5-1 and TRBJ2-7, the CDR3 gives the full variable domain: KAGVTQTPRYLIKTRGQQVTLSCSPISGHRSVSWYQQTPGQGLQFLFEYFSETQRNKGNFPGRFSGRQFSNSRSEMNVSTLELGDSALYLCASSLGTADSSYEQYFGPGTRLTVT.

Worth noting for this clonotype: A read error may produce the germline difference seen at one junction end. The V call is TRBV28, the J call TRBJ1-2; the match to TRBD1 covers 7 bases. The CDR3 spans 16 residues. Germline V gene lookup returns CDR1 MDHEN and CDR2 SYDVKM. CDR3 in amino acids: CVSSLLLDTGVEGYTF. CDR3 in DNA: TGTGTCAGCAGTTTACTACTAGATACAGGGGTAGAAGGCTACACCTTC.

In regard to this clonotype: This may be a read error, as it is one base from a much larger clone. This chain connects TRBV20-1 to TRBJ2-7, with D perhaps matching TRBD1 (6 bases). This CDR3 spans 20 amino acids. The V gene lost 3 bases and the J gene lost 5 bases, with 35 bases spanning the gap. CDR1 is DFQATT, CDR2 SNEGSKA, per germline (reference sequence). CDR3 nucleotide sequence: TGCAGTGCTAGGCTCAGTCATTCGGTTTCGGGACACCTCCGTGGTGACGAGCAGTACTTC. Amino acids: CSARLSHSVSGHLRGDEQYF.

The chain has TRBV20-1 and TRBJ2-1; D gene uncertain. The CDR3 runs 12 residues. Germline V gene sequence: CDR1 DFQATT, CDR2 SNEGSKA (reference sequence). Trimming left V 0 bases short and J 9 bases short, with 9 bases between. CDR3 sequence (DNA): TGCAGTGCTAGAGAAGGTCACAGTGAGCAGTTCTTC. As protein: CSAREGHSEQFF.

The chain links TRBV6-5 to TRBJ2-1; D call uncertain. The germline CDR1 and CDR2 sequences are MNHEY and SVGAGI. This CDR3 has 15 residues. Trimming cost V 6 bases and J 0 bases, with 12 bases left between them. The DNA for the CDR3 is TGTGCCAGCAGCTATACGGCAGTCTCCTACAATGAGCAGTTCTTC. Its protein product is CASSYTAVSYNEQFF.

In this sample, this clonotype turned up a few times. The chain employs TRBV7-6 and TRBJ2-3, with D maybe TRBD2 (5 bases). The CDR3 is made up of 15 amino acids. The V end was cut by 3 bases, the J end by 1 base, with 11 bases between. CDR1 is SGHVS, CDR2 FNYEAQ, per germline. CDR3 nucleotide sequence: TGTGCCAGCAGCTTGAGCTTCGGGGGCACAGATACGCAGTATTTT. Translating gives CASSLSFGGTDTQYF.

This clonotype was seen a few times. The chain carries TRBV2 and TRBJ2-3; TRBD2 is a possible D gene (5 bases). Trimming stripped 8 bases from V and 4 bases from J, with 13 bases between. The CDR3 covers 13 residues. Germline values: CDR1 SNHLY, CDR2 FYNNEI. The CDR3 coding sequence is TGTGCCAGCCCGACGAGGGTAGCAGATACGCAGTATTTT. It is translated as CASPTRVADTQYF.

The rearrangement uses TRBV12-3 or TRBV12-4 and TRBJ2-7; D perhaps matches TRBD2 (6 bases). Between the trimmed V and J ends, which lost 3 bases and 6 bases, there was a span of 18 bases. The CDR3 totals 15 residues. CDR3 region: CASSFPGAALVEQYF. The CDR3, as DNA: TGTGCCAGCAGTTTCCCGGGAGCAGCTCTAGTCGAGCAGTACTTC.

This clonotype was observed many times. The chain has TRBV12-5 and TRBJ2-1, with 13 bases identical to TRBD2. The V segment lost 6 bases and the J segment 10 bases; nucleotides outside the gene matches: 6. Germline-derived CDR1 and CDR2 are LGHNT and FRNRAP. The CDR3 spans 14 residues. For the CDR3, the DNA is TGTGCTAGTGGCCCACTAGCGGGGGGGCGCGAGCAGTTCTTC. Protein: CASGPLAGGREQFF.

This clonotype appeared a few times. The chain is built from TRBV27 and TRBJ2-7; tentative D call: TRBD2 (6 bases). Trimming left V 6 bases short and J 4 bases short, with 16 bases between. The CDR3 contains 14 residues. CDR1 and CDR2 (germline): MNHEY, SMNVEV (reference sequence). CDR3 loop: CASSHDDRGYEQYF. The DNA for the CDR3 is TGTGCCAGCAGCCACGACGACCGGGGGTACGAGCAGTACTTC.

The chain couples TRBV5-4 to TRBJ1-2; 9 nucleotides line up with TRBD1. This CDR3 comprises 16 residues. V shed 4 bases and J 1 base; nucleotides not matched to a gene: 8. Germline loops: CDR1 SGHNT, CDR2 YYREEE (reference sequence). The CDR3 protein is CASSADRGPLNYGYTF. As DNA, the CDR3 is TGTGCCAGCAGCGCGGACAGGGGACCACTTAACTATGGCTACACCTTC.

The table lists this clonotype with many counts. The CDR3 reads CASSLDGRGPFF. The CDR3, as DNA: TGTGCCAGCAGCTTAGATGGCAGGGGACCTTTCTTT. This chain uses TRBV7-2 with TRBJ1-1; tentative D call: TRBD1 (6 bases). CDR1 and CDR2 (germline): SGHTA, FQGNSA. The V gene lost 1 base and the J gene lost 12 bases, with 12 bases spanning the gap. The CDR3 spans 12 residues.

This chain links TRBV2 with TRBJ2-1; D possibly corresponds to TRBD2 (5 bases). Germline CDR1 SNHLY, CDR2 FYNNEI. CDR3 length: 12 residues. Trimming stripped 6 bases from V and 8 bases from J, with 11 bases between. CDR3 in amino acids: CASRDVGDEQFF. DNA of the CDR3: TGTGCCAGCAGAGACGTCGGGGATGAGCAGTTCTTC.

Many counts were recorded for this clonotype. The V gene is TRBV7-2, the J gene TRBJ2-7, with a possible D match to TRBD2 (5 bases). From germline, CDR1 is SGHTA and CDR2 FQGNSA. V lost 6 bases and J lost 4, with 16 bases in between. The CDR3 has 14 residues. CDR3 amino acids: CASSWAGGGYEQYF. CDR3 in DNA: TGTGCCAGCAGTTGGGCTGGTGGAGGATACGAGCAGTACTTC.

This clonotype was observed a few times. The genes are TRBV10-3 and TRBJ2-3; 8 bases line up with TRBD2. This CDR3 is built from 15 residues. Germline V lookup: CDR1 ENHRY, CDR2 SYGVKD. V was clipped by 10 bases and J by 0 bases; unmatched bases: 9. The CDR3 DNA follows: TGTGCCACCAAAAAAACTAGCGGAAGCACAGATACGCAGTATTTT. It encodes CATKKTSGSTDTQYF.

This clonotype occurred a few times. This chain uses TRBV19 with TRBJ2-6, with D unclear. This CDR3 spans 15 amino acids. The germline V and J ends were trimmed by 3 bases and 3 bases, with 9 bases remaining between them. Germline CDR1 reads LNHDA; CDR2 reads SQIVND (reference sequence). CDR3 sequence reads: CASSISVYGANVLTF. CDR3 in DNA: TGTGCCAGTAGTATCTCGGTATATGGGGCCAACGTCCTGACTTTC.

The CDR3 sequence: CASSSDGTSGGRETQYF. The DNA for the CDR3 is TGTGCCAGCAGTTCAGATGGGACTAGCGGGGGGCGAGAGACCCAGTACTTC. The V and J genes are TRBV7-6 and TRBJ2-5; 15 bases agree with TRBD2. V gave up 6 bases and J gave up 4 bases; unmatched junction bases: 9. The germline gives CDR1 SGHVS, CDR2 FNYEAQ. The CDR3 has 17 residues. Variable domain in full (rest from reference TRBV7-6 and TRBJ2-5): GAGVSQSPRYKVTKRGQDVALRCDPISGHVSLYWYRQALGQGPEFLTYFNYEAQQDKSGLPNDRFSAERPEGSISTLTIQRTEQRDSAMYRCASSSDGTSGGRETQYFGPGTRLLVL.